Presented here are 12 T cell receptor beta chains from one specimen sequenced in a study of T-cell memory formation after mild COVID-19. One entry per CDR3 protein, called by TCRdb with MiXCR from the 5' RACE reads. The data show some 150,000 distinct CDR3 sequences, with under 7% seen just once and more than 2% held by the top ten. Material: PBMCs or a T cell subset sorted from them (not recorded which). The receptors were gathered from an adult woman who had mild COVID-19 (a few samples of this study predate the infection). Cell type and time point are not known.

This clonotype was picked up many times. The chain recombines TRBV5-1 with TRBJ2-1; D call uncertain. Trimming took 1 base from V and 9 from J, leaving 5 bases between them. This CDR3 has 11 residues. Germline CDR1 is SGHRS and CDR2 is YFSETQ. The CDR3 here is CASSLLGEQFF. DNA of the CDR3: TGCGCCAGCAGCTTGTTGGGTGAGCAGTTCTTC.

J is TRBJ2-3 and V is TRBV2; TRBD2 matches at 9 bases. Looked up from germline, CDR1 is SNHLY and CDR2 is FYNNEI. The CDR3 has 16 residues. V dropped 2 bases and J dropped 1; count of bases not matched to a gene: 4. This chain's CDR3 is CASSERGGGGTDTQYF. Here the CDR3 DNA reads TGTGCCAGCAGTGAAAGGGGCGGGGGGGGCACAGATACGCAGTATTTT.

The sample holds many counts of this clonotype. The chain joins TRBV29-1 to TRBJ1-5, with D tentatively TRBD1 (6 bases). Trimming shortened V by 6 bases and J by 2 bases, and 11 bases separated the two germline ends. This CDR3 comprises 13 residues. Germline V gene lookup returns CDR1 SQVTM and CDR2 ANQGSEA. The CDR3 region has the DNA TGCAGCGTCCGAGGGGGGGGCAATCAGCCCCAGCATTTT. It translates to CSVRGGGNQPQHF. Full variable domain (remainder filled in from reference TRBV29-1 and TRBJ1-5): SAVISQKPSRDICQRGTSLTIQCQVDSQVTMMFWYRQQPGQSLTLIATANQGSEATYESGFVIDKFPISRPNLTFSTLTVSNMSPEDSSIYLCSVRGGGNQPQHFGDGTRLSIL.

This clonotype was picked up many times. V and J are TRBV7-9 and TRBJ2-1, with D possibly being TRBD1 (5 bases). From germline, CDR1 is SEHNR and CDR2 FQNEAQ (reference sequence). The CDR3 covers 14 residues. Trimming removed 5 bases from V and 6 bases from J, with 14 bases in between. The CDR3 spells CASSPPDSSNEQFF. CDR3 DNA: TGTGCCAGCAGCCCCCCTGACAGTAGCAATGAGCAGTTCTTC.

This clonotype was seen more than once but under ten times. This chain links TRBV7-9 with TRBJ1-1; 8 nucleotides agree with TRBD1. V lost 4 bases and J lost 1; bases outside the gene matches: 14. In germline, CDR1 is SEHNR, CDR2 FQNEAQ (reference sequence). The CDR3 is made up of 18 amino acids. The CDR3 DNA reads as TGTGCCAGCAGCTCTTGGGGCAGGGGGCGGGAAGGGAACACTGAAGCTTTCTTT. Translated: CASSSWGRGREGNTEAFF.

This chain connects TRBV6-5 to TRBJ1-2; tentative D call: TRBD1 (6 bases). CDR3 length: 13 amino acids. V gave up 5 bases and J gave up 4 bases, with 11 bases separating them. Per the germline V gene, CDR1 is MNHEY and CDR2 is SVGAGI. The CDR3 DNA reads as TGTGCCAGCAGTGGGGGACATCTCTATGGCTACACCTTC. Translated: CASSGGHLYGYTF.

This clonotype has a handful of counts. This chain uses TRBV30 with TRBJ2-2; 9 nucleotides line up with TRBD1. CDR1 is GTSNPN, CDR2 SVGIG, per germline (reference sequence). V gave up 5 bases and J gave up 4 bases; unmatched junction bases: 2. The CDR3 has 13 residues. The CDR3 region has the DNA TGTGCCTGGGGACAGGGGATCACCGGGGAGCTGTTTTTT. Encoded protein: CAWGQGITGELFF.

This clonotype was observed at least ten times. The DNA for the CDR3 is TGTGCCAGCAGCGCCGCAGGGGGGTACGAGCAGTACTTC. Translated: CASSAAGGYEQYF. The J gene is TRBJ2-7, the V gene TRBV7-3; D might be TRBD1 (7 bases). The V and J ends lost 5 bases and 4 bases respectively, with 12 bases between them. CDR3 length: 13 amino acids. Germline lookup yields CDR1 SGHTA and CDR2 FQGTGA.

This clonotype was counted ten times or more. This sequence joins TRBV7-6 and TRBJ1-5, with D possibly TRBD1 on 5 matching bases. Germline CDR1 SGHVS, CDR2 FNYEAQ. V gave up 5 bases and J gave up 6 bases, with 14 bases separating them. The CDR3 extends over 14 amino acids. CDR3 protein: CASSPGLYGQPQHF. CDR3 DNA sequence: TGTGCCAGCAGCCCAGGGTTGTACGGTCAGCCCCAGCATTTT.

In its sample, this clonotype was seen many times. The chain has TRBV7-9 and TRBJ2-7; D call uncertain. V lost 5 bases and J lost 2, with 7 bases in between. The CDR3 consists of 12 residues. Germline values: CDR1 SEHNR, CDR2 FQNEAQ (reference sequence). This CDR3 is CASSPPTYEQYF. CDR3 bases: TGTGCCAGCAGCCCACCAACCTACGAGCAGTACTTC.

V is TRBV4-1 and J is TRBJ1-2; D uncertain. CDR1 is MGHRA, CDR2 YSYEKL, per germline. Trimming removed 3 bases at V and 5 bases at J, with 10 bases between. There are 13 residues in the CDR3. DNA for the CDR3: TGCGCCAGCAGCCAGGGGATTAGGTATGGCTACACCTTC. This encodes CASSQGIRYGYTF.

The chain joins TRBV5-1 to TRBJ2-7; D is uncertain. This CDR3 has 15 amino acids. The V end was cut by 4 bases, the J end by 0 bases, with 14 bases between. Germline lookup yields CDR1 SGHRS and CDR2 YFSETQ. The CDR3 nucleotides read TGCGCCAGCAGCCCCGATGCCCAGGCCTCCTACGAGCAGTACTTC. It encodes CASSPDAQASYEQYF.